Listed here is a single T cell receptor (beta chain). Its antigen is unidentified. The V gene end was trimmed by 6 bases and the J gene end by 4 bases; junction bases not matched to a gene: 5. The germline V gene encodes CDR1 GTSNPN and CDR2 SVGIG (reference sequence). The CDR3 has 14 residues. This sample is drawn from a study of identifying expanded T cells in peripheral blood. No infections or other immune events were documented during collection. Regarding the study as a whole: Differentially abundant clones: about 1.2 between replicates, 16.4 at roughly 15 days, more than 18 at four. Clone count variance between approximately two-week samples rose with total template count.

The method was immunoSEQ multiplex PCR; TCRdb's version includes in-frame clones alone and lacks a portion of them. The sample has roughly 63,000 clones, about four fifths seen once. Sequencing was done on a sample of blood. The source of this sequence is a person between 18 and 75 years old in good health. The chain couples TRBV30 to TRBJ2-6; 8 bases map to TRBD1. CDR3 sequence reads: CACQGASGANVLTF. CDR3 in DNA: TGTGCCTGCCAGGGGGCGTCCGGGGCCAACGTCCTGACTTTC.